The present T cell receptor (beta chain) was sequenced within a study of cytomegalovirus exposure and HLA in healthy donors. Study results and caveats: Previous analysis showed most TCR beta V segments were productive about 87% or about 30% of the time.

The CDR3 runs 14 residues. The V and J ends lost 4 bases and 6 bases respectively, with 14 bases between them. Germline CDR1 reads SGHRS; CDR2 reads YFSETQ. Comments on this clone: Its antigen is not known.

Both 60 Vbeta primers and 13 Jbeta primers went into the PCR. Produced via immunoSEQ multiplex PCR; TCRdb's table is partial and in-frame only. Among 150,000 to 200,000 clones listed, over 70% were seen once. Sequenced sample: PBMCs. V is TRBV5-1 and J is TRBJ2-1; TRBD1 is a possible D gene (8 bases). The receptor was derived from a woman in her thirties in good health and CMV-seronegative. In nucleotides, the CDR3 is TGCGCCAGCAGCCCGGACAGGGAGGGCAATGAGCAGTTCTTC. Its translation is CASSPDREGNEQFF.